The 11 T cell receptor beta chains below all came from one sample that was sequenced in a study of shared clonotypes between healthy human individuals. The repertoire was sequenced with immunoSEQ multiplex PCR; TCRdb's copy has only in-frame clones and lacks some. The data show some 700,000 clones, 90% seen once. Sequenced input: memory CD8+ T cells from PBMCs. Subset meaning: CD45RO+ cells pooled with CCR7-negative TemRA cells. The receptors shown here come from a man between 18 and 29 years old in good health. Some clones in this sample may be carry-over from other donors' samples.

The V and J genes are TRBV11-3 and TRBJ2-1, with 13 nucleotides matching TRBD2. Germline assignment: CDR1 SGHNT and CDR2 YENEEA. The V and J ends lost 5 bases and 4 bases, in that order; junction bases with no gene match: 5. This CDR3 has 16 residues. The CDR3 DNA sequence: TGTGCCAGCAGCCATATGACTAGCGGGGGGTACAATGAGCAGTTCTTC. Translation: CASSHMTSGGYNEQFF.

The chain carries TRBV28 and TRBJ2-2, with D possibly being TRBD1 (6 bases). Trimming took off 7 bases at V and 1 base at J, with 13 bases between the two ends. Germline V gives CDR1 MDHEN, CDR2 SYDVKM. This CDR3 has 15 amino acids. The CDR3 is CASTFTGMNTGELFF. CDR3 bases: TGTGCCAGCACCTTCACAGGGATGAACACCGGGGAGCTGTTTTTT.

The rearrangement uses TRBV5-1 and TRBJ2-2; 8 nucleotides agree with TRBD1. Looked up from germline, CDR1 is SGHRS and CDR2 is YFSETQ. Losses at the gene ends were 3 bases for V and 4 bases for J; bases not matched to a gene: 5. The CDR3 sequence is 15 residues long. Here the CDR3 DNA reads TGCGCCAGCAGCTCCGGGACAGGCCTCACCGGGGAGCTGTTTTTT. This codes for CASSSGTGLTGELFF.

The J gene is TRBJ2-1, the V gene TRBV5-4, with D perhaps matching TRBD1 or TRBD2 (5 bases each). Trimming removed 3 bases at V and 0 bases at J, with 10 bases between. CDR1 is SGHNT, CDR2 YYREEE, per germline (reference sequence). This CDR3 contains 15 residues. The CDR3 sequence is CASSSRDGSYNEQFF. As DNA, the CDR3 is TGTGCCAGCAGCTCGAGGGACGGCTCCTACAATGAGCAGTTCTTC.

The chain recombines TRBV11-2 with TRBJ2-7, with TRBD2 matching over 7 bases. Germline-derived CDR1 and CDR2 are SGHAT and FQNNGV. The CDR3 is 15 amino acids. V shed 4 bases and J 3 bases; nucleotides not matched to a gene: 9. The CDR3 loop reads CASSSGRREDYEQYF. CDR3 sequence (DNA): TGTGCCAGCAGCTCGGGGCGCCGGGAGGACTACGAGCAGTACTTC.

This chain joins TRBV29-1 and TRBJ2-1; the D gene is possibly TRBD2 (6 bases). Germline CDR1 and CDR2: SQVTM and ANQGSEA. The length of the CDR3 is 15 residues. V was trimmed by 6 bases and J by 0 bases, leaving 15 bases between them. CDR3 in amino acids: CSVGGSGSSYNEQFF. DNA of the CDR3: TGCAGCGTGGGGGGATCTGGGAGCTCCTACAATGAGCAGTTCTTC.

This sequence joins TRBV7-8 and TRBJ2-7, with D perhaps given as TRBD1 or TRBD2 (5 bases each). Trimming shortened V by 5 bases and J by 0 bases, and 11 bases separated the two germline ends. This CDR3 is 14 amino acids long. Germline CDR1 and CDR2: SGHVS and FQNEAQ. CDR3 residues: CASSPWGSSYEQYF. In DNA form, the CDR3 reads TGTGCCAGCAGCCCCTGGGGGAGCTCCTACGAGCAGTACTTC. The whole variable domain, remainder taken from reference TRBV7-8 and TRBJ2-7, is GAGVSQSPRYKVAKRGQDVALRCDPISGHVSLFWYQQALGQGPEFLTYFQNEAQLDKSGLPSDRFFAERPEGSVSTLKIQRTQQEDSAVYLCASSPWGSSYEQYFGPGTRLTVT.

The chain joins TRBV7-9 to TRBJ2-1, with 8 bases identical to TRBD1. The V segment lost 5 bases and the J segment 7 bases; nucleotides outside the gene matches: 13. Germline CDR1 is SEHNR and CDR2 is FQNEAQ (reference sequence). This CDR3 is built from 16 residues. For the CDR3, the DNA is TGTGCCAGCAGCCACCGACAGGGGTCGTCAGAAAATGAGCAGTTCTTC. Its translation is CASSHRQGSSENEQFF.

As DNA, the CDR3 is TGTGCCAGCAGGCGACAGGGGATGAACACTGAAGCTTTCTTT. This translates into CASRRQGMNTEAFF. J is TRBJ1-1 and V is TRBV6-4, with 8 bases lining up with TRBD1. The CDR3 spans 14 residues. The junction had 3 bases not matched to a gene; V was cut back by 6 bases and J by 0 bases. The germline V gene encodes CDR1 MRHNA and CDR2 SNTAGT.

CDR3 protein: CASSLELAQGNTGELFF. Written as DNA, the CDR3 is TGTGCCAGCAGCTTGGAGCTCGCACAGGGGAACACCGGGGAGCTGTTTTTT. The chain carries TRBV5-4 and TRBJ2-2; weak D call: TRBD1 (6 bases). The ends were cut back, 0 bases at V and 1 base at J, with 13 bases in the middle. The CDR3 loop spans 17 amino acids. Germline CDR1 reads SGHNT; CDR2 reads YYREEE (reference sequence). Complete variable domain (other parts from reference TRBV5-4 and TRBJ2-2): ETGVTQSPTHLIKTRGQQVTLRCSSQSGHNTVSWYQQALGQGPQFIFQYYREEENGRGNFPPRFSGLQFPNYSSELNVNALELDDSALYLCASSLELAQGNTGELFFGEGSRLTVL.

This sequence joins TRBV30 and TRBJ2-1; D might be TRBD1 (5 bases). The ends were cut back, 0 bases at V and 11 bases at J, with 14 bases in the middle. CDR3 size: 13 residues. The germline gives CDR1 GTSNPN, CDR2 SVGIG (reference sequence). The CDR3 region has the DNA TGTGCCTGGAGTGTATTCGGCAGGGTACAGCAGTTCTTC. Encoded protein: CAWSVFGRVQQFF.